This entry is about one T cell receptor (beta chain). Its antigen remains unknown. A read error is the likely source, as a far larger clone sits one nucleotide away. These data come from a study of prognosis after radiotherapy for stage I lung cancer. Study information: For radiotherapy, patients got SBRT split into 3 to 5 fractions, giving a biologically effective dose of at least 100 Gy. The patient group included nobody who received concurrent therapy with stereotactic body radiotherapy. Regarding the study as a whole: Patients who had metastases reportedly showed TRBV and TRBJ gene usage that varied from that of patients who did not.

Genomic DNA was subjected to two-round multiplex PCR for amplification of TCR beta CDR3. First-round PCR, the initial amplification, used primers specific to each TRBV and TRBJ gene. TCRdb re-analysed the multiplex PCR reads in MiXCR, keeping a single row per CDR3 protein. The table shows more than 30,000 distinct CDR3 sequences, with approximately 39% occurring only once. Researchers took 6 to 7 milliliters of peripheral blood at each of two time points. Sequenced here: PBMCs, sampled before or after stereotactic body radiation therapy (not recorded which). The source is a donor of 50 years or more with non-small cell lung cancer.

The CDR3 nucleotides are TGTGCCAGCAGCTTAGGAACCACTGAAGCTTTCTTT. It codes for CASSLGTTEAFF. The J gene is TRBJ1-1, the V gene TRBV5-1; D remains unclear. Germline loops: CDR1 SGHRS, CDR2 YFSETQ. This CDR3 is 12 amino acids long.